This T cell receptor (beta chain) was retrieved from a study of T cell responses to AZD1222 COVID-19 vaccine. Whole-study context: Combined were second doses at about 4 or about 12 weeks. Study conclusions and caveats: Among vaccine-associated CD4 TCRs, coverage spanned spike, with dominance at 160-218 and 743-854.

The repertoire was sequenced with immunoSEQ multiplex PCR; TCRdb's copy has only in-frame clones and lacks some. Of approximately 110,000 clones listed, roughly 91% were seen once; the top ten hold approximately 1.3%. Regarding this clone: Its specificity is unknown.

The CDR3 is made up of 14 amino acids. Trimming took off 5 bases at V and 2 bases at J, with 13 bases between the two ends. CDR1 MNHEY and CDR2 SVGAGI come from the germline V gene. The sequence was collected from an adult in good health. The chain recombines TRBV6-5 with TRBJ2-7; unclear D gene. The sequences come from peripheral blood, collected on day 0 of AZD1222 vaccination. The CDR3: CASSPTRQAYEQYF. CDR3 in DNA: TGTGCCAGCAGTCCGACGAGGCAGGCCTACGAGCAGTACTTC.